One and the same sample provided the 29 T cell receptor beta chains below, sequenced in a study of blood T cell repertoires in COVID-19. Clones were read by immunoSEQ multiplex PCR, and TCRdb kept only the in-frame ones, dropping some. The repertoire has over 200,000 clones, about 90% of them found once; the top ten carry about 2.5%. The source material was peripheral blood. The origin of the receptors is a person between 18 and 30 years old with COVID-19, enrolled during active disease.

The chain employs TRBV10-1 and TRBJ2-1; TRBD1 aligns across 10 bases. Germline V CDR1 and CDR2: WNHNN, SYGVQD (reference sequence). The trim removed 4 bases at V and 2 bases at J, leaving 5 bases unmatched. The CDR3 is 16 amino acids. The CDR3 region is CASSGADRGAYNEQFF. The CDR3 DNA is TGCGCCAGCAGTGGGGCGGACAGGGGGGCCTACAATGAGCAGTTCTTC.

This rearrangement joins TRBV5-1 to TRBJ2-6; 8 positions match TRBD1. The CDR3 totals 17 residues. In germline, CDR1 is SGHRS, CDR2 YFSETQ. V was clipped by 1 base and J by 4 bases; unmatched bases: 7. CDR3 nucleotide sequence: TGCGCCAGCAGCTTGTGGCAGGGGGCAGGAGGGGCCAACGTCCTGACTTTC. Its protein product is CASSLWQGAGGANVLTF.

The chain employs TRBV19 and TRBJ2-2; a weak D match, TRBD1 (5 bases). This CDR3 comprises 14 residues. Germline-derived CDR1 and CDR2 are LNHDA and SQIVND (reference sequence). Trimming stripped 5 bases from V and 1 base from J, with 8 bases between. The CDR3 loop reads CASSGQGNTGELFF. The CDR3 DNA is TGTGCCAGTAGTGGGCAGGGGAACACCGGGGAGCTGTTTTTT. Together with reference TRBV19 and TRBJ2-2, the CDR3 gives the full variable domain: DGGITQSPKYLFRKEGQNVTLSCEQNLNHDAMYWYRQDPGQGLRLIYYSQIVNDFQKGDIAEGYSVSREKKESFPLTVTSAQKNPTAFYLCASSGQGNTGELFFGEGSRLTVL.

Here the CDR3 DNA reads TGTGCCAGCAGCTCGACCACAGGGTACTCTGGAAACACCATATATTTT. Protein product: CASSSTTGYSGNTIYF. This chain joins TRBV7-9 and TRBJ1-3; D perhaps matches TRBD1 (6 bases). The CDR3 is made up of 16 amino acids. Deletions cut 4 bases from V and 0 bases from J, with 13 bases between. CDR1 is SEHNR, CDR2 FQNEAQ, per germline (reference sequence).

The CDR3, as DNA: TGTGCCAGCATGAAGACTGGGAACACTGAAGCTTTCTTT. It translates to CASMKTGNTEAFF. V usage is TRBV6-6 and J usage is TRBJ1-1; D is unclear. Trimming removed 7 bases from V and 1 base from J, with 10 bases in between. The CDR3 has 13 residues. Germline loops: CDR1 MNHNY, CDR2 SVGAGI (reference sequence).

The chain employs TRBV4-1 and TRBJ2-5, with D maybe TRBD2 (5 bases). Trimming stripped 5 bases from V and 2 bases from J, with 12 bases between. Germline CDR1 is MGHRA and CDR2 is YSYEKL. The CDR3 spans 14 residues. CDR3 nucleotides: TGCGCCAGCAGCTATGGGAGAGATCAAGAGACCCAGTACTTC. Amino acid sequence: CASSYGRDQETQYF.

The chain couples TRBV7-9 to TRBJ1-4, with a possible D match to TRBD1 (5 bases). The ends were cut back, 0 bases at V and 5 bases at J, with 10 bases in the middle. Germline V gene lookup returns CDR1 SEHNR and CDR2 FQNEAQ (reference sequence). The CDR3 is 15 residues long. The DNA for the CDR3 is TGTGCCAGCAGCTTAGCTACGGGGGTCAATGAAAAACTGTTTTTT. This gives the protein CASSLATGVNEKLFF. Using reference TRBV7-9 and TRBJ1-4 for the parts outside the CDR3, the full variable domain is DTGVSQNPRHKITKRGQNVTFRCDPISEHNRLYWYRQTLGQGPEFLTYFQNEAQLEKSRLLSDRFSAERPKGSFSTLEIQRTEQGDSAMYLCASSLATGVNEKLFFGSGTQLSVL.

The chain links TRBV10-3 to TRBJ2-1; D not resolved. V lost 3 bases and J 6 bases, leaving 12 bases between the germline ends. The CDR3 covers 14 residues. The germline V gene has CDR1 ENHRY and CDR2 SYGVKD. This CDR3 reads CAISDPSSLNEQFF. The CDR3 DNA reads TGTGCCATCAGTGATCCCTCTTCCCTCAATGAGCAGTTCTTC.

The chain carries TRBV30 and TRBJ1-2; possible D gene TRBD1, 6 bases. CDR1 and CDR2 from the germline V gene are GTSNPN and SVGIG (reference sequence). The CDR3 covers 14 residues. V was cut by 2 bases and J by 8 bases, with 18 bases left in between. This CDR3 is CAWSSSSRDKGYTF. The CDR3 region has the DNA TGTGCCTGGAGTTCATCTAGCCGGGACAAGGGCTACACCTTC.

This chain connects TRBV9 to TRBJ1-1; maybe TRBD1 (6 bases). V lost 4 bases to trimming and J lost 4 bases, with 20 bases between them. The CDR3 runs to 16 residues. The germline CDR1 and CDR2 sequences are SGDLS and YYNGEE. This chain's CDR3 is CASSPRQARGGTEAFF. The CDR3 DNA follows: TGTGCCAGCAGCCCCCGACAGGCCAGAGGGGGCACTGAAGCTTTCTTT.

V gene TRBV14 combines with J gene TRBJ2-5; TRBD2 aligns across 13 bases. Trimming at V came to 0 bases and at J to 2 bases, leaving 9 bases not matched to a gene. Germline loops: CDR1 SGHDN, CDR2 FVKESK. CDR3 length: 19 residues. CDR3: CASSQEGVLAGGLQETQYF. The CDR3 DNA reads TGTGCCAGCAGCCAAGAGGGGGTACTAGCGGGAGGGCTTCAAGAGACCCAGTACTTC.

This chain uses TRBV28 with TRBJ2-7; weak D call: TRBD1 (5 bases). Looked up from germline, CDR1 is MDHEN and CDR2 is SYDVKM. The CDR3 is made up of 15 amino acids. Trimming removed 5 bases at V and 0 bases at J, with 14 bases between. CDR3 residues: CASSPRDLNSYEQYF. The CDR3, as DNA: TGTGCCAGCAGTCCCAGGGATCTTAACTCCTACGAGCAGTACTTC.

The CDR3 loop is CASSPRASGRPGYEQYF. The CDR3 DNA reads as TGTGCCAGCTCACCACGGGCTAGCGGGAGACCCGGCTACGAGCAGTACTTC. This rearrangement joins TRBV18 to TRBJ2-7, with TRBD2 matching 10 bases. CDR3 length: 17 residues. Losses at the gene ends were 1 base for V and 3 bases for J; bases not matched to a gene: 9. Germline V CDR1 and CDR2: KGHSH, LQKENI.

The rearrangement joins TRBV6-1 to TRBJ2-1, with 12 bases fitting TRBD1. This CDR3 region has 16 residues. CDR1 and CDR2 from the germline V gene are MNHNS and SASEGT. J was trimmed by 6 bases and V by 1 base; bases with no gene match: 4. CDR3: CASSEGVGQGANEQFF. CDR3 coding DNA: TGTGCCAGCAGTGAAGGGGTGGGACAGGGGGCCAATGAGCAGTTCTTC.

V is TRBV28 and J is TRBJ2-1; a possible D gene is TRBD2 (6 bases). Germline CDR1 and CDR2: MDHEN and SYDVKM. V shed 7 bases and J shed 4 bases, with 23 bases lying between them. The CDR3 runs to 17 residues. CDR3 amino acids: CASNRILFLAKYNEQFF. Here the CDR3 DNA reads TGTGCCAGCAATCGAATTTTATTCCTAGCGAAATACAATGAGCAGTTCTTC.

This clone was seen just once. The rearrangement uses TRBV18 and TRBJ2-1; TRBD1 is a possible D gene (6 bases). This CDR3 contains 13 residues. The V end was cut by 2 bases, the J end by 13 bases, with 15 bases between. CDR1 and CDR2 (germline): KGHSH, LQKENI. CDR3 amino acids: CASSPNRQAFQFF. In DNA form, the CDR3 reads TGTGCCAGCTCACCAAACAGACAGGCTTTCCAGTTCTTC. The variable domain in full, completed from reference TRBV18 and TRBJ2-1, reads NAGVMQNPRHLVRRRGQEARLRCSPMKGHSHVYWYRQLPEEGLKFMVYLQKENIIDESGMPKERFSAEFPKEGPSILRIQQVVRGDSAAYFCASSPNRQAFQFFGPGTRLTVL.

The CDR3 region is CASSIGTANSPLHF. Written as DNA, the CDR3 is TGCGCCAGCAGCATCGGGACTGCTAATTCACCCCTCCACTTT. The V and J genes are TRBV5-1 and TRBJ1-6; a weak D match, TRBD1 (5 bases). Trimming pared 4 bases from V and 6 bases from J, leaving 11 bases between. The CDR3 loop spans 14 amino acids. Germline lookup yields CDR1 SGHRS and CDR2 YFSETQ. The full variable domain, in which reference TRBV5-1 and TRBJ1-6 provide the parts outside the CDR3, is KAGVTQTPRYLIKTRGQQVTLSCSPISGHRSVSWYQQTPGQGLQFLFEYFSETQRNKGNFPGRFSGRQFSNSRSEMNVSTLELGDSALYLCASSIGTANSPLHFGNGTRLTVT.

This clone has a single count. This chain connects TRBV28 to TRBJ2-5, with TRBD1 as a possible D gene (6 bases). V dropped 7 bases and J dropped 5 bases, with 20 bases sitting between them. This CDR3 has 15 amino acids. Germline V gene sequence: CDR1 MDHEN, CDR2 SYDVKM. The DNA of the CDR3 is TGTGCCAGCACCAAACACGGGGCAGGGGTCGAGACCCAGTACTTC. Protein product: CASTKHGAGVETQYF.

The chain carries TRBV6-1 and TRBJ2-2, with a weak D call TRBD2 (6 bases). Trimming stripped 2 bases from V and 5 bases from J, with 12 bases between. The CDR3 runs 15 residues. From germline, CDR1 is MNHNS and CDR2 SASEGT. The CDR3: CASSERRGVTGELFF. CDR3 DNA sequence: TGTGCCAGCAGTGAAAGGAGGGGCGTAACCGGGGAGCTGTTTTTT.

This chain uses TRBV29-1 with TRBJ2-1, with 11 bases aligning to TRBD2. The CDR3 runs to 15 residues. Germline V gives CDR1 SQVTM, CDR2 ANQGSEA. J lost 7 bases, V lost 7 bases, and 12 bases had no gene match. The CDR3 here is CSGGGTSGNYNEQFF. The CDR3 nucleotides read TGCAGCGGGGGCGGGACTAGCGGTAACTATAATGAGCAGTTCTTC.

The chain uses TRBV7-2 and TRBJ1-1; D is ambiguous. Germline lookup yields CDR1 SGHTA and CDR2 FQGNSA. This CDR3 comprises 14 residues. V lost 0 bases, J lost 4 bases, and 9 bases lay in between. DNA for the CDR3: TGTGCCAGCAGCTTAGCGCAGGCCGCCACTGAAGCTTTCTTT. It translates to CASSLAQAATEAFF.

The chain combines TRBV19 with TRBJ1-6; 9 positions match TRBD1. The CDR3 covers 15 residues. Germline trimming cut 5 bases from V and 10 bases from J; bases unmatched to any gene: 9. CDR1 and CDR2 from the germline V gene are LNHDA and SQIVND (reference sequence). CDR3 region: CASSLGQGFRSPLHF. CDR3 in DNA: TGTGCCAGTAGTCTAGGACAGGGGTTTCGATCACCCCTCCACTTT.

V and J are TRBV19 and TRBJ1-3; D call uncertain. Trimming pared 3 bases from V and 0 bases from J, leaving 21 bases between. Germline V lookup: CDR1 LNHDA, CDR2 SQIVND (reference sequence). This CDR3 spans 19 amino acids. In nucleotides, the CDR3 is TGTGCCAGTAGTATTACCGGGATATCCTCCTTTATCTCTGGAAACACCATATATTTT. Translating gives CASSITGISSFISGNTIYF.

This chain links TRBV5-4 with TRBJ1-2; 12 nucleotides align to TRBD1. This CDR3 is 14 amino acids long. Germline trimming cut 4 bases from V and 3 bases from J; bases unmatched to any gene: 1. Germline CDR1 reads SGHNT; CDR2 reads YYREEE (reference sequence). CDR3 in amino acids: CASSRDRGHYGYTF. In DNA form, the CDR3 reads TGTGCCAGCAGCAGGGACAGGGGGCACTATGGCTACACCTTC.

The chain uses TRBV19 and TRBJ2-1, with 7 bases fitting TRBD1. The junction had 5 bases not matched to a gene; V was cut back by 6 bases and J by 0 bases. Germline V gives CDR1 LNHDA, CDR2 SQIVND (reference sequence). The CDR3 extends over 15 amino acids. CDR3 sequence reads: CASRRTGDSYNEQFF. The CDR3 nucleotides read TGTGCCAGTAGGAGAACAGGGGACTCCTACAATGAGCAGTTCTTC.

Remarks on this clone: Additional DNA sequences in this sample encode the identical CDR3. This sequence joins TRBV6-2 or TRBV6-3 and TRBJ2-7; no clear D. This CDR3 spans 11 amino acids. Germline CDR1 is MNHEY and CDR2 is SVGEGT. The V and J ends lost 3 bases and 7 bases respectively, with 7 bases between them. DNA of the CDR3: TGTGCCAGCAGTTATTCCGTTGAGCAGTACTTC. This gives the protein CASSYSVEQYF.

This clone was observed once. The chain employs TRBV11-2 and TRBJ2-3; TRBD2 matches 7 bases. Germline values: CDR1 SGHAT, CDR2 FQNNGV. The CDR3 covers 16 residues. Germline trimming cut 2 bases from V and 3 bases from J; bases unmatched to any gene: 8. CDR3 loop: CASSLRGAGSTDTQYF. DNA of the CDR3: TGTGCCAGCAGCTTAAGGGGAGCGGGATCGACAGATACGCAGTATTTT.

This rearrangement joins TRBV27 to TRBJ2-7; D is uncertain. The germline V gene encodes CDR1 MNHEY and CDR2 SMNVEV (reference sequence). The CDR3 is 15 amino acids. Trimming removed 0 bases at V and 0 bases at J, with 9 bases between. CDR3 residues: CASSLSWAGSYEQYF. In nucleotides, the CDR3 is TGTGCCAGCAGTTTATCGTGGGCCGGCTCCTACGAGCAGTACTTC.

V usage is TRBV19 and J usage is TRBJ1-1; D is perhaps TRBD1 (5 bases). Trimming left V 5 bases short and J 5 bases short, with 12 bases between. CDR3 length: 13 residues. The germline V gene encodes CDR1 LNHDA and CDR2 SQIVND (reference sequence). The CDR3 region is CASSVDSGTEAFF. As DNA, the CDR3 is TGTGCCAGTAGTGTCGACAGCGGGACTGAAGCTTTCTTT. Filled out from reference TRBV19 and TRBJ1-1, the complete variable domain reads DGGITQSPKYLFRKEGQNVTLSCEQNLNHDAMYWYRQDPGQGLRLIYYSQIVNDFQKGDIAEGYSVSREKKESFPLTVTSAQKNPTAFYLCASSVDSGTEAFFGQGTRLTVV.